Below are 32 T cell receptor beta chains sequenced from a single sample in a study of human T cells and chemical hapten exposure. MiXCR, applied by TCRdb to the RACE reads, yields one record per CDR3 protein. In the table there are some 340,000 distinct CDR3 sequences, under 8% of which are singletons. The time point denotes: patch test 1, 2 weeks after DPC sensitization. As to treatment: therapeutic diphenylcyclopropenone sensitization with weekly scalp DPC. Sequenced here: whole blood, sampled in connection with sensitization to the hapten diphenylcyclopropenone (DPC). These receptors all come from a young woman with alopecia areata. Some clones in this sample may be carry-over from other donors' samples.

The table lists this clonotype with many counts. This chain links TRBV7-8 with TRBJ2-3; D may be TRBD1 (6 bases). CDR1 and CDR2 from the germline V gene are SGHVS and FQNEAQ. CDR3 length: 14 residues. The V end was cut by 7 bases, the J end by 0 bases, with 11 bases between. The CDR3 bases are TGTGCCAGCAAACAAGGACAGAGCACAGATACGCAGTATTTT. Translated, it gives CASKQGQSTDTQYF.

This clonotype was counted at least ten times. The chain joins TRBV6-2 or TRBV6-3 to TRBJ2-1; no clear D gene. Germline-derived CDR1 and CDR2 are MNHEY and SVGEGT. V was clipped by 5 bases and J by 4 bases, with 6 bases between them. The CDR3 is 12 amino acids. Here the CDR3 DNA reads TGTGCCAGCAGTACTGAGTACAATGAGCAGTTCTTC. Translating it yields CASSTEYNEQFF.

Many counts were recorded for this clonotype. The J gene is TRBJ2-2, the V gene TRBV10-3, with 9 bases identical to TRBD1. Germline CDR1 ENHRY, CDR2 SYGVKD. This CDR3 has 16 amino acids. The ends lost 10 bases at V and 2 bases at J; junction bases unmatched: 11. CDR3 DNA: TGTGCCACCGCGCGCACAGGGGGCGGTAACACCGGGGAGCTGTTTTTT. Protein sequence: CATARTGGGNTGELFF.

A few counts support this clonotype. The chain recombines TRBV20-1 with TRBJ1-1; D is undetermined. Germline CDR1 DFQATT, CDR2 SNEGSKA (reference sequence). V dropped 5 bases and J dropped 3 bases, with 13 bases sitting between them. This CDR3 is 13 amino acids long. The CDR3 reads CSALDSRDTEAFF. CDR3 sequence (DNA): TGCAGTGCTCTTGACTCTCGGGACACTGAAGCTTTCTTT.

Ten or more counts support this clonotype. The gene calls are TRBV4-1 and TRBJ2-1; 7 bases fit TRBD2. Germline CDR1 and CDR2: MGHRA and YSYEKL. This CDR3 contains 16 residues. The V gene end was trimmed by 0 bases and the J gene end by 2 bases; junction bases not matched to a gene: 4. CDR3 region: CASSQEWGGPYNEQFF. The CDR3 nucleotides read TGCGCCAGCAGCCAAGAATGGGGGGGACCCTACAATGAGCAGTTCTTC.

In its sample, this clonotype was seen many times. The chain recombines TRBV5-1 with TRBJ2-1; tentatively, D is TRBD1 (6 bases). Looked up from germline, CDR1 is SGHRS and CDR2 is YFSETQ. The V and J ends lost 0 bases and 4 bases respectively, with 11 bases between them. There are 15 residues in the CDR3. The CDR3 here is CASSLAGAEYNEQFF. The CDR3 nucleotides read TGCGCCAGCAGCTTGGCAGGGGCCGAGTACAATGAGCAGTTCTTC.

The V gene is TRBV25-1, the J gene TRBJ1-2, with D possibly TRBD1 on 5 matching bases. There are 15 residues in the CDR3. Germline V gene sequence: CDR1 MGHDK, CDR2 SYGVNS. V lost 4 bases to trimming and J lost 6 bases, with 18 bases between them. The CDR3 DNA follows: TGTGCCAGCAGTGCCTTCCCCCTTGAAGGGGATGGCTACACCTTC. This encodes CASSAFPLEGDGYTF.

This clonotype came up a few times. The J gene is TRBJ2-3, the V gene TRBV7-8, with TRBD1 matching 7 bases. Germline V lookup: CDR1 SGHVS, CDR2 FQNEAQ. The V and J ends lost 3 bases and 4 bases, in that order; junction bases with no gene match: 7. CDR3 length: 15 residues. The CDR3 reads CASSFNRGDPDTQYF. The CDR3 DNA is TGTGCCAGCAGCTTTAACAGGGGTGATCCAGATACGCAGTATTTT.

This clonotype was found a few times. The V and J genes are TRBV20-1 and TRBJ2-7, with unresolved D. Trimming removed 0 bases at V and 6 bases at J, with 12 bases between. Germline-derived CDR1 and CDR2 are DFQATT and SNEGSKA (reference sequence). The CDR3 consists of 13 residues. CDR3 bases: TGCAGTGCTAGAGATGCCGGGTACGCCGAGCAGTACTTC. The encoded protein is CSARDAGYAEQYF.

The V and J genes are TRBV4-2 and TRBJ1-6; perhaps TRBD1 as D (6 bases). Germline V gene lookup returns CDR1 LGHNA and CDR2 YNFKEQ. Deletions cut 6 bases from V and 10 bases from J, with 19 bases between. There are 15 residues in the CDR3. The CDR3 DNA reads TGTGCCAGCAGTGCCGCAGGGGAGGGCTGGTCACCCCTCCACTTT. Translated, it gives CASSAAGEGWSPLHF.

V gene TRBV20-1 combines with J gene TRBJ1-2; TRBD1 agrees at 7 bases. From germline, CDR1 is DFQATT and CDR2 SNEGSKA (reference sequence). Unmatched junction bases numbered 8, after V lost 6 bases and J lost 4 bases. This CDR3 region has 13 residues. Here the CDR3 reads CSAKQGFSYGYTF. In nucleotides, the CDR3 is TGCAGTGCCAAACAGGGGTTCAGCTATGGCTACACCTTC.

This chain links TRBV28 with TRBJ2-1; 9 nucleotides agree with TRBD2. The length of the CDR3 is 16 residues. V lost 3 bases, J lost 3 bases, and 6 bases stayed unmatched. The V gene's germline CDR1 is MDHEN and CDR2 SYDVKM. CDR3 nucleotide sequence: TGTGCCAGCAGTTTGTGGGCGGGGGGGTACTACAATGAGCAGTTCTTC. This sequence encodes CASSLWAGGYYNEQFF. Complete variable domain (other parts from reference TRBV28 and TRBJ2-1): DVKVTQSSRYLVKRTGEKVFLECVQDMDHENMFWYRQDPGLGLRLIYFSYDVKMKEKGDIPEGYSVSREKKERFSLILESASTNQTSMYLCASSLWAGGYYNEQFFGPGTRLTVL.

There are many counts of this clonotype. The V gene is TRBV6-1, the J gene TRBJ1-4; the match to TRBD1 covers 7 bases. The CDR3 consists of 13 residues. Trimming at V came to 6 bases and at J to 8 bases, leaving 6 bases not matched to a gene. Germline V CDR1 and CDR2: MNHNS, SASEGT. This CDR3 is CASSEWGQEKLFF. Written as DNA, the CDR3 is TGTGCCAGCAGCGAATGGGGACAGGAAAAACTGTTTTTT.

This clonotype was counted ten times or more. The V call is TRBV12-3 or TRBV12-4, the J call TRBJ2-6; weak D call: TRBD1 (5 bases). The CDR3 sequence is 16 residues long. V shed 5 bases and J shed 0 bases, with 11 bases lying between them. In nucleotides, the CDR3 is TGTGCCAGCAGTCGACAGCCCTACTCTGGGGCCAACGTCCTGACTTTC. This codes for CASSRQPYSGANVLTF.

This chain links TRBV4-2 with TRBJ2-3, with 9 bases that match TRBD2. Trimming at V came to 1 base and at J to 3 bases, leaving 8 bases not matched to a gene. The length of the CDR3 is 17 residues. Looked up from germline, CDR1 is LGHNA and CDR2 is YNFKEQ. The CDR3 reads CASSQGFAGGPTDTQYF. CDR3 nucleotide sequence: TGTGCCAGCAGCCAAGGATTTGCGGGGGGGCCAACAGATACGCAGTATTTT.

This clonotype was recorded many times. The CDR3 region has the DNA TGTGCCAGCAGTGACACAGGGATGAACACTGAAGCTTTCTTT. It codes for CASSDTGMNTEAFF. This chain uses TRBV25-1 with TRBJ1-1, with a tentative D call TRBD1 (6 bases). CDR1 and CDR2 (germline): MGHDK, SYGVNS. CDR3 length equals 14 residues. Trimming shortened V by 3 bases and J by 0 bases, and 8 bases separated the two germline ends.

This chain's CDR3 is CASSFQGDEQYF. As DNA, the CDR3 is TGTGCCAGCAGTTTCCAAGGGGACGAGCAGTACTTC. This chain joins TRBV12-3 or TRBV12-4 and TRBJ2-7; D is possibly TRBD1 (5 bases). This CDR3 has 12 residues. The V gene lost 3 bases and the J gene lost 5 bases, with 8 bases spanning the gap.

This clonotype was observed a few times. The chain couples TRBV28 to TRBJ1-4; possibly TRBD1 for D (5 bases). V shed 6 bases and J shed 2 bases, with 13 bases lying between them. From germline, CDR1 is MDHEN and CDR2 SYDVKM. This CDR3 comprises 15 residues. As DNA, the CDR3 is TGTGCCAGCAGGGCATCAGGGTGGACTAATGAAAAACTGTTTTTT. Its translation: CASRASGWTNEKLFF.

This clonotype was picked up a small number of times. The chain joins TRBV3-1 to TRBJ1-1; 7 positions agree with TRBD1. The V segment lost 4 bases and the J segment 2 bases; nucleotides outside the gene matches: 10. The CDR3 sequence is 16 residues long. Per the germline V gene, CDR1 is LGHDT and CDR2 is YNNKEL (reference sequence). The CDR3 nucleotides are TGTGCCAGCAGCCTAACCATGACAGGGCGAAACACTGAAGCTTTCTTT. It yields the protein CASSLTMTGRNTEAFF. Using reference TRBV3-1 and TRBJ1-1 for the parts outside the CDR3, the full variable domain is DTAVSQTPKYLVTQMGNDKSIKCEQNLGHDTMYWYKQDSKKFLKIMFSYNNKELIINETVPNRFSPKSPDKAHLNLHINSLELGDSAVYFCASSLTMTGRNTEAFFGQGTRLTVV.

This clonotype was seen a handful of times. The chain combines TRBV11-1 with TRBJ2-1, with 7 bases identical to TRBD1. From germline, CDR1 is SGHAT and CDR2 FQDESV (reference sequence). The CDR3 is made up of 15 amino acids. The V segment lost 5 bases and the J segment 2 bases; nucleotides outside the gene matches: 6. The CDR3 DNA is TGTGCCAGCAGCAGAGGACAGGTCCCCTACAATGAGCAGTTCTTC. Its translation is CASSRGQVPYNEQFF.

V usage is TRBV12-3 or TRBV12-4 and J usage is TRBJ1-5; D call uncertain. Trimming cost V 6 bases and J 1 base, with 10 bases left between them. The CDR3 loop spans 14 amino acids. CDR3 in amino acids: CASRSEGSNQPQHF. CDR3 bases: TGTGCCAGCAGGTCAGAGGGCAGCAATCAGCCCCAGCATTTT.

This clonotype was counted ten times or more. The rearrangement joins TRBV7-3 to TRBJ1-4, with TRBD1 as a possible D gene (6 bases). This CDR3 spans 14 amino acids. V was trimmed by 5 bases and J by 6 bases, leaving 13 bases between them. The germline gives CDR1 SGHTA, CDR2 FQGTGA. CDR3 DNA sequence: TGTGCCAGCAGCCCCAGAGGGGGGGATGAAAAACTGTTTTTT. This codes for CASSPRGGDEKLFF.

The rearrangement uses TRBV5-1 and TRBJ1-6; D may be TRBD1 (6 bases). The CDR3 length is 15 residues. Germline V gene sequence: CDR1 SGHRS, CDR2 YFSETQ. V was trimmed by 1 base and J by 7 bases, leaving 12 bases between them. The CDR3 DNA follows: TGCGCCAGCAGCTTGTCGGACAGAAAAAATTCACCCCTCCACTTT. Translated, it gives CASSLSDRKNSPLHF.

The V gene is TRBV12-3 or TRBV12-4, the J gene TRBJ1-6; no reliable D call. CDR3 length equals 13 residues. V was cut by 3 bases and J by 8 bases, with 8 bases left in between. The CDR3 bases are TGTGCCAGCAGTTTCCGTGCGCATTCACCCCTCCACTTT. Translation gives CASSFRAHSPLHF.

Many counts were recorded for this clonotype. The V call is TRBV20-1, the J call TRBJ2-7, with D perhaps matching TRBD1 (8 bases). CDR1 is DFQATT and CDR2 is SNEGSKA in the germline V gene (reference sequence). There are 14 residues in the CDR3. Trimming left V 3 bases short and J 4 bases short, with 16 bases between. The CDR3 bases are TGCAGTGCTAGTGGTAACAGGGGGGGATACGAGCAGTACTTC. The encoded protein is CSASGNRGGYEQYF.

This clonotype showed up many times. The rearrangement uses TRBV20-1 and TRBJ2-2, with D tentatively TRBD1 (5 bases). Trimming removed 6 bases from V and 7 bases from J, with 15 bases in between. The germline gives CDR1 DFQATT, CDR2 SNEGSKA (reference sequence). The CDR3 consists of 13 residues. This chain's CDR3 is CSAPAQGIGELFF. The CDR3 coding sequence is TGCAGTGCCCCCGCTCAGGGAATCGGGGAGCTGTTTTTT.

This clonotype was counted between two and nine times. The chain joins TRBV2 to TRBJ1-6, with a possible D match to TRBD1 (5 bases). CDR1 and CDR2 from the germline V gene are SNHLY and FYNNEI. V was cut by 6 bases and J by 11 bases, with 11 bases left in between. This CDR3 has 12 residues. The CDR3 protein is CASRPDTPPLHF. The CDR3 DNA reads as TGTGCCAGCAGGCCGGACACACCACCCCTCCACTTT.

The CDR3 coding sequence is TGCGCCAGCAGCCATGTACAGGGGGGGGGACAGCCCCAGCATTTT. Encoded protein: CASSHVQGGGQPQHF. The chain employs TRBV4-1 and TRBJ1-5; 8 positions agree with TRBD1. The CDR3 is 15 amino acids. The V segment lost 3 bases and the J segment 7 bases; nucleotides outside the gene matches: 8. The germline gives CDR1 MGHRA, CDR2 YSYEKL.

This clonotype was recorded many times. The chain joins TRBV4-2 to TRBJ2-7; no reliable D call. CDR1 LGHNA and CDR2 YNFKEQ come from the germline V gene. Trimming stripped 2 bases from V and 0 bases from J, with 11 bases between. The CDR3 sequence is 15 residues long. For the CDR3, the DNA is TGTGCCAGCAGCCAATTAGGCACAGCCTCCTACGAGCAGTACTTC. Translated, it gives CASSQLGTASYEQYF.

This clonotype was seen repeatedly, ten times or more. The chain employs TRBV13 and TRBJ2-3; D remains ambiguous. There are 13 residues in the CDR3. Germline V gene data show CDR1 as PRHDT and CDR2 as FYEKMQ (reference sequence). V was trimmed by 7 bases and J by 3 bases, leaving 11 bases between them. The CDR3 coding sequence is TGTGCCAGCACCAGAGGTATAACAGATACGCAGTATTTT. The encoded protein is CASTRGITDTQYF.

The sample holds many counts of this clonotype. The V call is TRBV7-9, the J call TRBJ2-7; TRBD1 is a possible D gene (5 bases). The V and J ends lost 5 bases and 2 bases respectively, with 13 bases between them. This CDR3 spans 14 amino acids. From germline, CDR1 is SEHNR and CDR2 FQNEAQ (reference sequence). The DNA of the CDR3 is TGTGCCAGCAGCCCATTAGACAGAACCTACGAGCAGTACTTC. Its protein product is CASSPLDRTYEQYF.

The gene calls are TRBV6-2 or TRBV6-3 and TRBJ1-3; D is unclear. Germline CDR1 reads MNHEY; CDR2 reads SVGEGT. The germline V and J ends were trimmed by 2 bases and 8 bases, with 22 bases remaining between them. The length of the CDR3 is 17 residues. CDR3 bases: TGTGCCAGCAGTTACGAAACTCGGACGTACGAGGCTGACACCATATATTTT. Translating it yields CASSYETRTYEADTIYF.